The next 14 T cell receptor beta chains were all read from a single sample in a study of blood T cell repertoires in COVID-19 (dated by TCRdb to the early 2020s). Library creation used the immunoSEQ multiplex PCR assay. This immuneACCESS table, as held by TCRdb, lists in-frame sequences with V and J called but not all clones. Of the missing ones, under half trace to an unresolved V gene in checked studies; the others have no known cause. The sample includes 390,000 or so clones, with 80% to 90% observed a single time. Roughly a tenth of the sample belongs to the ten largest clones. The specimen sequenced was PBMCs or T cells enriched from blood (not recorded which). These receptors all stem from a woman aged 50 to 60 who had recovered from COVID-19.

V gene TRBV3-1 (or the pseudogene TRBV3-2) combines with J gene TRBJ1-3, with a tentative D call TRBD1 (5 bases). Germline V gene lookup returns CDR1 LGHDT and CDR2 YNNKEL (reference sequence). Trimming shortened V by 1 base and J by 0 bases, and 10 bases separated the two germline ends. The CDR3 sequence is 16 residues long. CDR3 residues: CASSQGQWVSGNTIYF. The DNA for the CDR3 is TGTGCCAGCAGCCAAGGACAGTGGGTCTCTGGAAACACCATATATTTT.

The rearrangement uses TRBV28 and TRBJ2-3, with a tentative D call TRBD2 (5 bases). The CDR3 consists of 13 residues. V was clipped by 3 bases and J by 4 bases, with 8 bases between them. Germline CDR1 MDHEN, CDR2 SYDVKM. CDR3 region: CASSLRAPDTQYF. As DNA, the CDR3 is TGTGCCAGCAGTTTGCGGGCTCCAGATACGCAGTATTTT.

V usage is TRBV9 and J usage is TRBJ1-1; D not resolved. The germline V gene has CDR1 SGDLS and CDR2 YYNGEE. V was shortened by 0 bases and J by 3 bases, with 9 bases between the two germline ends. The CDR3 is 14 amino acids. CDR3 coding DNA: TGTGCCAGCAGCGTAGGTTACGGGGACACTGAAGCTTTCTTT. Encoded protein: CASSVGYGDTEAFF.

The gene calls are TRBV28 and TRBJ1-1, with TRBD1 as a possible D gene (5 bases). There are 16 residues in the CDR3. Germline V gene data show CDR1 as MDHEN and CDR2 as SYDVKM. Trimming cost V 5 bases and J 8 bases, with 24 bases left between them. Here the CDR3 reads CASSPHTTVILGEAFF. CDR3 nucleotide sequence: TGTGCCAGCAGTCCTCACACGACAGTAATCCTAGGCGAAGCTTTCTTT.

The chain uses TRBV29-1 and TRBJ2-2, with D unresolved. V lost 4 bases and J 2 bases, leaving 8 bases between the germline ends. The CDR3 is 13 amino acids. Germline values: CDR1 SQVTM, CDR2 ANQGSEA. CDR3 DNA sequence: TGCAGCGTTGTACTAACAAACACCGGGGAGCTGTTTTTT. The encoded protein is CSVVLTNTGELFF.

The rearrangement links TRBV11-2 to TRBJ1-1, with D possibly being TRBD1 (6 bases). CDR3 length: 14 residues. Deletions cut 5 bases from V and 4 bases from J, with 14 bases between. The germline V gene has CDR1 SGHAT and CDR2 FQNNGV. The CDR3 region is CASSPRQVATEAFF. In DNA form, the CDR3 reads TGTGCCAGCAGCCCGCGACAGGTCGCCACTGAAGCTTTCTTT.

The V call is TRBV7-9, the J call TRBJ2-6, with 11 bases identical to TRBD1. Germline V gene lookup returns CDR1 SEHNR and CDR2 FQNEAQ (reference sequence). With 5 bases clipped from V and 4 bases from J, the junction kept 10 bases outside the gene matches. The CDR3 sequence is 18 residues long. The CDR3 bases are TGTGCCAGCAGCCGGTCGGACAGGGGGCAAGCAGGGGCCAACGTCCTGACTTTC. As protein: CASSRSDRGQAGANVLTF. The full variable domain, rest sourced from reference TRBV7-9 and TRBJ2-6, is DTGVSQNPRHKITKRGQNVTFRCDPISEHNRLYWYRQTLGQGPEFLTYFQNEAQLEKSRLLSDRFSAERPKGSFSTLEIQRTEQGDSAMYLCASSRSDRGQAGANVLTFGAGSRLTVL.

This chain links TRBV6-2 or TRBV6-3 with TRBJ1-5; the D is unclear. CDR1 MNHEY and CDR2 SVGEGT come from the germline V gene. There are 15 residues in the CDR3. V was shortened by 2 bases and J by 0 bases, with 8 bases between the two germline ends. Here the CDR3 DNA reads TGTGCCAGCAGTTACAAGCGCTATAGCAATCAGCCCCAGCATTTT. Encoded protein: CASSYKRYSNQPQHF.

V usage is TRBV24-1 and J usage is TRBJ1-1; no definite D call. The CDR3 runs to 15 residues. Trimming removed 2 bases at V and 4 bases at J, with 13 bases between. Germline CDR1 reads KGHDR; CDR2 reads SFDVKD. Here the CDR3 reads CATSDSRQLGTEAFF. CDR3 coding DNA: TGTGCCACCAGTGATTCGAGGCAGCTGGGCACTGAAGCTTTCTTT.

This clone was picked up one time. The V gene is TRBV4-3, the J gene TRBJ2-5; the D gene is possibly TRBD1 (6 bases). Germline CDR1 reads LGHNA; CDR2 reads YSLEER. This CDR3 spans 15 amino acids. Deletions cut 4 bases from V and 2 bases from J, with 14 bases between. The CDR3 spells CASSPSLGAQETQYF. The CDR3, as DNA: TGCGCCAGCAGCCCTTCGTTGGGGGCTCAAGAGACCCAGTACTTC.

V is TRBV7-2 and J is TRBJ2-5, with TRBD2 as a possible D gene (7 bases). Germline CDR1 SGHTA, CDR2 FQGNSA. V lost 8 bases, J lost 5 bases, and 24 bases lay in between. CDR3 length: 16 residues. The CDR3: CASGEAGAGVRETQYF. The CDR3 coding sequence is TGTGCCAGCGGAGAGGCGGGGGCCGGGGTTCGGGAGACCCAGTACTTC.

V is TRBV21-1 and J is TRBJ2-1; the D call TRBD1 from the table was never checked on the DNA. TRBV21-1 is tagged as a pseudogene. The CDR3 runs to 19 residues. The CDR3 reads CASSKKATLDRENVGEQFF. DNA of the CDR3: TGTGCCAGCAGCAAAAAAGCCACACTGGACAGGGAGAATGTTGGTGAGCAGTTCTTC.

This sequence joins TRBV2 and TRBJ2-1, with no clear D. V gave up 2 bases and J gave up 7 bases, with 12 bases separating them. Germline CDR1 is SNHLY and CDR2 is FYNNEI. This CDR3 spans 14 amino acids. CDR3 coding DNA: TGTGCCAGCAGTGAACCCCGACTTCTAAATGAGCAGTTCTTC. Translating it yields CASSEPRLLNEQFF.

V is TRBV4-1 and J is TRBJ2-7; 9 positions agree with TRBD1. The CDR3 spans 16 residues. In germline, CDR1 is MGHRA, CDR2 YSYEKL. The junction had 6 bases not matched to a gene; V was cut back by 1 base and J by 2 bases. CDR3 in DNA: TGCGCCAGCAGCCAAGGTCCGGACAGGGGTACCTACGAGCAGTACTTC. Its translation is CASSQGPDRGTYEQYF.